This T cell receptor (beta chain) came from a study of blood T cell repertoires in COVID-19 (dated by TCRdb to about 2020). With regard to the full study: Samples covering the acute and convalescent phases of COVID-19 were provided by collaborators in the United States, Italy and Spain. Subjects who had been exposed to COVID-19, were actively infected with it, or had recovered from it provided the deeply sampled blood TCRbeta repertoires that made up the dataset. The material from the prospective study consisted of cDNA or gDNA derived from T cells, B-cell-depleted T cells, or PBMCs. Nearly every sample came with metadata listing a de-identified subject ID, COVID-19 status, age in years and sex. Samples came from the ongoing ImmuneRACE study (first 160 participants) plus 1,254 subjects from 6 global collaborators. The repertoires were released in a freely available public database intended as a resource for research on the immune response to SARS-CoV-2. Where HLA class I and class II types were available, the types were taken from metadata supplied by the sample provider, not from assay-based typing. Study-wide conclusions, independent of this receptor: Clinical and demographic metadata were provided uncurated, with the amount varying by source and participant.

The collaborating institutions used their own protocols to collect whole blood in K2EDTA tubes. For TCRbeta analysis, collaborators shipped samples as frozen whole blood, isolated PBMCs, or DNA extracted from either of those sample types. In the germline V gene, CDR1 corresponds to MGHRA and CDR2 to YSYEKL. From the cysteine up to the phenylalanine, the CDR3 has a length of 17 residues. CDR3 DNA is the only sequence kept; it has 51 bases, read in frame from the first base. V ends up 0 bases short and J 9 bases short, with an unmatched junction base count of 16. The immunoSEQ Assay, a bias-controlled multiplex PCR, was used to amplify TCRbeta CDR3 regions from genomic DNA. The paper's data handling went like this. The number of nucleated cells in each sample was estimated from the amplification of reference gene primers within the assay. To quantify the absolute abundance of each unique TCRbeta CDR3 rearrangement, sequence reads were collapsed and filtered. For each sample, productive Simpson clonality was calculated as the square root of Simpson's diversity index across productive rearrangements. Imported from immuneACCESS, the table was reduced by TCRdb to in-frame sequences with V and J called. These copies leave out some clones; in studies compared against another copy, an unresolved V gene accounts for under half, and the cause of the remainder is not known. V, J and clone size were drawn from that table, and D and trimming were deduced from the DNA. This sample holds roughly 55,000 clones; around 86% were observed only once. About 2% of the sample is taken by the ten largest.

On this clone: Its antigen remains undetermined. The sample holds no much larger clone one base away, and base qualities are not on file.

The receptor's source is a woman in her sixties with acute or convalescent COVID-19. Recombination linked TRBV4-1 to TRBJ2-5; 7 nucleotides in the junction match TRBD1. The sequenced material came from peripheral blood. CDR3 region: CASSQDRTGTMVRAQYF. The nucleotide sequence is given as TGCGCCAGCAGCCAAGATAGGACAGGAACTATGGTTAGGGCCCAGTACTTC.